These 4 T cell receptor beta chains were sequenced from one sample in a study of regulatory T cells in long-lasting Graves disease. Time point: newly diagnosed GD, antithyroid drugs for less than 3 months. Construction of the TCR library relied on RNA isolated from PBMCs. For TCR beta, libraries came from iRepertoire HTBI primers and Arm-PCR of CDR3 regions. Via MiXCR, TCRdb re-called the multiplex PCR reads, giving one row per CDR3 protein. Of 400,000 to 450,000 distinct CDR3 sequences in the sample, approximately 15% are singletons; the top ten hold approximately 15%. The same data also contributed to another study, on T cells in Graves' hyperthyroidism and ophthalmopathy.

Sample: peripheral blood mononuclear cells (PBMCs), taken at new diagnosis, from a patient treated with antithyroid drugs. The source is a woman aged 30 to 39 with Graves disease.

The chain has TRBV6-2 or TRBV6-3 and TRBJ2-7; D perhaps matches TRBD1 (6 bases). The germline V gene has CDR1 MNHEY and CDR2 SVGEGT. The ends were cut back, 6 bases at V and 0 bases at J, with 15 bases in the middle. This CDR3 has 15 amino acids. CDR3 region: CASSVTGHDSYEQYF. CDR3 bases: TGTGCCAGCAGCGTAACGGGACACGACTCCTACGAGCAGTACTTC.

This clonotype was detected a few times. The rearrangement joins TRBV4-2 to TRBJ1-3; perhaps TRBD1 as D (5 bases). The CDR3 has 16 residues. Germline-derived CDR1 and CDR2 are LGHNA and YNFKEQ. Trimming pared 2 bases from V and 0 bases from J, leaving 11 bases between. The CDR3 is CASSQKTDYSGNTIYF. The CDR3 bases are TGTGCCAGCAGCCAAAAGACAGACTACTCTGGAAACACCATATATTTT.

Concerning this clonotype itself: Compared with germline, one end of the junction differs, possibly owing to a read error. This sequence joins TRBV6-4 and TRBJ1-6; tentative D call: TRBD1 (5 bases). This CDR3 region has 12 residues. Germline-derived CDR1 and CDR2 are MRHNA and SNTAGT. The CDR3 DNA is TGTGCCAGCAGAGACTCAGGGAGCCCCCGGGAGTTT. This gives the protein CASRDSGSPREF.

In its sample, this clonotype was seen many times. The rearrangement joins TRBV29-1 to TRBJ1-2; 8 nucleotides match TRBD1. Germline CDR1 reads SQVTM; CDR2 reads ANQGSEA. CDR3 size: 14 residues. The junction had 12 bases not matched to a gene; V was cut back by 4 bases and J by 8 bases. The CDR3 is CSVATKTGAGGYTF. Written as DNA, the CDR3 is TGCAGCGTTGCGACAAAGACAGGGGCGGGGGGCTACACCTTC.